Listed here are 24 T cell receptor beta chains from one sample, sequenced in a study of T cell responses to AZD1222 COVID-19 vaccine. The assay was immunoSEQ multiplex PCR, and TCRdb's table has in-frame clones only and misses some. The table lists about 56,000 clones, over 70% of them singletons. Sequenced material: peripheral blood, taken 28 days after the second AZD1222 dose. Source of these receptors: an adult who received the AZD1222 COVID-19 vaccine.

This clone was observed once. V is TRBV29-1 and J is TRBJ1-1, with no clear D. CDR3 size: 12 residues. Germline-derived CDR1 and CDR2 are SQVTM and ANQGSEA. Trimming stripped 4 bases from V and 1 base from J, with 7 bases between. This chain's CDR3 is CSVGRKNTEAFF. The CDR3 DNA is TGCAGCGTTGGACGGAAGAACACTGAAGCTTTCTTT.

This chain links TRBV27 with TRBJ1-6; TRBD1 might be the D (6 bases). The CDR3 consists of 16 residues. CDR1 MNHEY and CDR2 SMNVEV come from the germline V gene (reference sequence). V lost 0 bases to trimming and J lost 6 bases, with 12 bases between them. The CDR3 DNA follows: TGTGCCAGCAGTTTATCGTCAGGGGCTCCTAATTCACCCCTCCACTTT. Its translation is CASSLSSGAPNSPLHF.

The chain has TRBV5-6 and TRBJ2-5; the D call may be TRBD1 or TRBD2 (6 bases each). The CDR3 runs to 16 residues. The germline V gene has CDR1 SGHDT and CDR2 YYEEEE. V gave up 0 bases and J gave up 5 bases, with 17 bases separating them. The CDR3 nucleotides are TGTGCCAGCAGCTTGGAACGGGGGCTTAGAGGGGAGACCCAGTACTTC. Protein product: CASSLERGLRGETQYF. The full variable domain, its missing parts supplied by reference TRBV5-6 and TRBJ2-5, is DAGVTQSPTHLIKTRGQQVTLRCSPKSGHDTVSWYQQALGQGPQFIFQYYEEEERQRGNFPDRFSGHQFPNYSSELNVNALLLGDSALYLCASSLERGLRGETQYFGPGTRLLVL.

This chain links TRBV9 with TRBJ2-2, with D unresolved. The CDR3 contains 14 residues. CDR1 is SGDLS, CDR2 YYNGEE, per germline. V was pared by 0 bases and J by 0 bases, with 3 bases between. The CDR3 DNA reads TGTGCCAGCAGCGTAGACGCGAACACCGGGGAGCTGTTTTTT. Amino acid sequence: CASSVDANTGELFF.

The rearrangement uses TRBV19 and TRBJ1-5; a weak D match, TRBD1 (5 bases). The CDR3 sequence is 13 residues long. V gave up 4 bases and J gave up 7 bases, with 11 bases separating them. CDR1 is LNHDA, CDR2 SQIVND, per germline (reference sequence). The CDR3: CASSTQGTQPQHF. In DNA, the CDR3 is TGTGCCAGTAGTACCCAAGGGACGCAGCCCCAGCATTTT.

This clone was counted between two and nine times. This chain joins TRBV15 and TRBJ2-5; 8 bases fit TRBD2. V lost 1 base and J lost 5; bases outside the gene matches: 6. Per the germline V gene, CDR1 is LNHNV and CDR2 is YYDKDF (reference sequence). The CDR3 has 15 residues. DNA of the CDR3: TGTGCCACCAGCAGAGCGGGACTAGAGAGGGAGACCCAGTACTTC. Translated, it gives CATSRAGLERETQYF.

The V gene is TRBV28, the J gene TRBJ2-7, with D uncertain. This CDR3 is 12 amino acids long. Trimming removed 6 bases from V and 4 bases from J, with 10 bases in between. Germline CDR1 is MDHEN and CDR2 is SYDVKM. CDR3 amino acids: CASRTTEYEQYF. DNA of the CDR3: TGTGCCAGCAGGACGACTGAGTACGAGCAGTACTTC.

This chain links TRBV4-2 with TRBJ1-3; a weak D match, TRBD1 (6 bases). CDR1 is LGHNA, CDR2 YNFKEQ, per germline. Trimming left V 4 bases short and J 0 bases short, with 25 bases between. The CDR3 is made up of 20 amino acids. The CDR3 loop is CASSPVRGGNLPSSGNTIYF. The CDR3 DNA reads as TGTGCCAGCAGCCCAGTAAGAGGGGGGAACCTTCCGTCCTCTGGAAACACCATATATTTT.

The chain combines TRBV6-5 with TRBJ2-7; 10 nucleotides line up with TRBD2. Germline assignment: CDR1 MNHEY and CDR2 SVGAGI. This CDR3 comprises 15 residues. Trimming at V came to 0 bases and at J to 4 bases, leaving 3 bases not matched to a gene. CDR3 region: CASSYSAGGIYEQYF. The CDR3 DNA reads as TGTGCCAGCAGTTACTCAGCGGGAGGGATATACGAGCAGTACTTC.

V gene TRBV19 combines with J gene TRBJ1-4; possible D gene TRBD1, 5 bases. The CDR3 extends over 14 amino acids. V lost 7 bases and J lost 3, with 12 bases in between. Germline CDR1 and CDR2: LNHDA and SQIVND (reference sequence). The CDR3 is CASTSGTANEKLFF. The CDR3 region has the DNA TGTGCCAGTACTTCCGGGACGGCTAATGAAAAACTGTTTTTT.

This clone has just one count. This rearrangement joins TRBV4-1 to TRBJ1-4, with 12 bases matching TRBD1. V gave up 6 bases and J gave up 8 bases; unmatched junction bases: 7. The CDR3 consists of 15 residues. Germline lookup yields CDR1 MGHRA and CDR2 YSYEKL. CDR3 sequence (DNA): TGCGCCAGCAGGGGAACCGGGACAGGGGGCGAAAAACTGTTTTTT. This gives the protein CASRGTGTGGEKLFF.

Worth noting for this clone: At one end, the junction sequence differs from germline, possibly due to a read error. This rearrangement joins TRBV7-9 to TRBJ2-1; no definite D call. Germline V lookup: CDR1 SEHNR, CDR2 FQNEAQ (reference sequence). The CDR3 runs 12 residues. In DNA form, the CDR3 reads TGTGCCAGCAGCTTAGGGGCCAATGGGCAGTTCTTC. Encoded protein: CASSLGANGQFF.

The chain joins TRBV5-1 to TRBJ2-5; 9 nucleotides match TRBD1. Germline values: CDR1 SGHRS, CDR2 YFSETQ. V gave up 0 bases and J gave up 5 bases; unmatched junction bases: 14. The CDR3 is made up of 18 amino acids. CDR3 sequence: CASSLGTGGAISRETQYF. The CDR3 coding sequence is TGCGCCAGCAGCTTGGGCACAGGGGGCGCGATTTCGAGGGAGACCCAGTACTTC.

The chain combines TRBV3-1 (or the pseudogene TRBV3-2) with TRBJ1-1; D is ambiguous. V lost 4 bases to trimming and J lost 6 bases, with 12 bases between them. The CDR3 runs to 13 residues. Germline CDR1 reads LGHDT; CDR2 reads YNNKEL (reference sequence). The CDR3 region is CASSPSGRAEAFF. CDR3 nucleotides: TGTGCCAGCAGCCCCTCGGGGAGGGCTGAAGCTTTCTTT.

This sequence joins TRBV11-2 and TRBJ1-6; D gene unclear. The CDR3 has 13 residues. CDR1 and CDR2 (germline): SGHAT, FQNNGV. V gave up 1 base and J gave up 9 bases, with 7 bases separating them. As DNA, the CDR3 is TGTGCCAGCAGCTTAGGTGAGGGTTCACCCCTCCACTTT. Amino acid sequence: CASSLGEGSPLHF.

In its sample, this clone was seen once. This chain joins TRBV11-1 and TRBJ2-6; the D is unclear. This CDR3 has 15 amino acids. Trimming stripped 5 bases from V and 1 base from J, with 9 bases between. The germline V gene has CDR1 SGHAT and CDR2 FQDESV (reference sequence). This CDR3 is CASSQEDSGANVLTF. The DNA for the CDR3 is TGTGCCAGCAGCCAGGAAGATTCTGGGGCCAACGTCCTGACTTTC.

This sequence joins TRBV28 and TRBJ1-5; TRBD1 agrees at 10 bases. CDR3 length: 14 amino acids. V lost 5 bases and J lost 5; bases outside the gene matches: 3. The germline gives CDR1 MDHEN, CDR2 SYDVKM. The CDR3 spells CASSRQGAHQPQHF. The CDR3 DNA reads as TGTGCCAGCAGTCGACAGGGGGCGCATCAGCCCCAGCATTTT.

This clone has a handful of counts. J is TRBJ1-1 and V is TRBV12-3 or TRBV12-4; no clear D. CDR3 length: 12 amino acids. Between the trimmed V and J ends, which lost 5 bases and 4 bases, there was a span of 8 bases. The CDR3 coding sequence is TGTGCCAGCAGTGAAGGATCCACTGAAGCTTTCTTT. It specifies CASSEGSTEAFF.

For this clone: Relative to the germline gene, one junction end is altered; a read error may explain this. The CDR3 nucleotides read TGTGCCAGCAGCCCACTCCGGGACACCGAAGCTTTCTTT. It specifies CASSPLRDTEAFF. V is TRBV11-2 and J is TRBJ1-1; TRBD1 might be the D (6 bases). The V gene's germline CDR1 is SGHAT and CDR2 FQNNGV. CDR3 length: 13 amino acids.

J is TRBJ2-3 and V is TRBV4-2, with D tentatively TRBD2 (5 bases). V was trimmed by 4 bases and J by 3 bases, leaving 20 bases between them. The CDR3 has 17 residues. The V gene's germline CDR1 is LGHNA and CDR2 YNFKEQ. This CDR3 is CASSPTHASSRTDTQYF. CDR3 in DNA: TGTGCCAGCAGCCCAACCCACGCTAGCTCCCGGACAGATACGCAGTATTTT.

CDR3 in amino acids: CSATGMGGYTF. In DNA, the CDR3 is TGCAGTGCTACAGGGATGGGTGGCTACACCTTC. The rearrangement uses TRBV20-1 and TRBJ1-2, with a possible D match to TRBD1 (5 bases). The V and J ends lost 4 bases and 7 bases respectively, with 10 bases between them. Germline V gene lookup returns CDR1 DFQATT and CDR2 SNEGSKA (reference sequence). This CDR3 has 11 amino acids.

V gene TRBV6-5 combines with J gene TRBJ2-1, with D unclear. Germline loops: CDR1 MNHEY, CDR2 SVGAGI. V was trimmed by 6 bases and J by 1 base, leaving 7 bases between them. The CDR3 contains 13 residues. The CDR3 is CASRGSSYNEQFF. The DNA for the CDR3 is TGTGCCAGCAGGGGAAGTTCCTACAATGAGCAGTTCTTC.

The chain couples TRBV9 to TRBJ2-6, with 9 bases aligning to TRBD1. Germline V CDR1 and CDR2: SGDLS, YYNGEE. The CDR3 is made up of 19 amino acids. V dropped 4 bases and J dropped 2; count of bases not matched to a gene: 13. DNA for the CDR3: TGTGCCAGCAGCTACCACGGGACAGGGAGCCCCACTGGGGCCAACGTCCTGACTTTC. Its protein is CASSYHGTGSPTGANVLTF.

The chain employs TRBV7-8 and TRBJ2-4; a possible D gene is TRBD2 (5 bases). Trimming pared 2 bases from V and 1 base from J, leaving 12 bases between. Germline CDR1 and CDR2: SGHVS and FQNEAQ. The CDR3 loop spans 16 amino acids. CDR3 region: CASSLRGLGAKNIQYF. CDR3 bases: TGTGCCAGCAGCTTACGGGGTTTGGGGGCCAAAAACATTCAGTACTTC.